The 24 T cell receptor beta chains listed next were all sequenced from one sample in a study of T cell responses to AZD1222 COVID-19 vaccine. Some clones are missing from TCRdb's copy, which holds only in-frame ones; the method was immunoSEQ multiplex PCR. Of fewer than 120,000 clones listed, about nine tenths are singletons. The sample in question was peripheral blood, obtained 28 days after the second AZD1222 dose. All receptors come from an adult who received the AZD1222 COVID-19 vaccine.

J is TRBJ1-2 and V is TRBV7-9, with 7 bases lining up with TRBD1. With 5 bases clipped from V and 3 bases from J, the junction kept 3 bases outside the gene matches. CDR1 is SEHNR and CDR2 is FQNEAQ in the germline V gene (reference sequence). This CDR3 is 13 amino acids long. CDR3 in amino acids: CASSIQGDYGYTF. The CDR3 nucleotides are TGTGCCAGCAGCATTCAGGGGGACTATGGCTACACCTTC. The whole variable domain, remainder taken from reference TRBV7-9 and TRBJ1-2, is DTGVSQNPRHKITKRGQNVTFRCDPISEHNRLYWYRQTLGQGPEFLTYFQNEAQLEKSRLLSDRFSAERPKGSFSTLEIQRTEQGDSAMYLCASSIQGDYGYTFGSGTRLTVV.

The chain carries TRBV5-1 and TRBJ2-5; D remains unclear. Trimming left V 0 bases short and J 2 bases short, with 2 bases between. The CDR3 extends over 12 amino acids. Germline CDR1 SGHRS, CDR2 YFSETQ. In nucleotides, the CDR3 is TGCGCCAGCAGCTTGGGACAAGAGACCCAGTACTTC. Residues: CASSLGQETQYF.

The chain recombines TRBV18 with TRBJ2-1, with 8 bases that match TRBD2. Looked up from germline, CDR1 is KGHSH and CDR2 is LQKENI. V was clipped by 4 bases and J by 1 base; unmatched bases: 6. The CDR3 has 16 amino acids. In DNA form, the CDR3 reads TGTGCCAGCTCACAACGGGGGGGCCGGTCCTACAATGAGCAGTTCTTC. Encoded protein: CASSQRGGRSYNEQFF. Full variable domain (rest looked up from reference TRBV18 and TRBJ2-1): NAGVMQNPRHLVRRRGQEARLRCSPMKGHSHVYWYRQLPEEGLKFMVYLQKENIIDESGMPKERFSAEFPKEGPSILRIQQVVRGDSAAYFCASSQRGGRSYNEQFFGPGTRLTVL.

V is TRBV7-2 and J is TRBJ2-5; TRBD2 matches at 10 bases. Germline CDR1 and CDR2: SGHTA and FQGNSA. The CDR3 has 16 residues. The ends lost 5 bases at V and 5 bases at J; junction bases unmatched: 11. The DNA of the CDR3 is TGTGCCAGCAGCCCCCCAGCGGGGGGGGCCTCGGAGACCCAGTACTTC. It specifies CASSPPAGGASETQYF.

The DNA for the CDR3 is TGTGCCATCAGTGAGATTAAACTAGCTGGAACAGATACGCAGTATTTT. It yields the protein CAISEIKLAGTDTQYF. This rearrangement joins TRBV10-3 to TRBJ2-3, with D maybe TRBD2 (6 bases). Germline lookup yields CDR1 ENHRY and CDR2 SYGVKD. Trimming removed 2 bases from V and 3 bases from J, with 15 bases in between. This CDR3 is 16 amino acids long.

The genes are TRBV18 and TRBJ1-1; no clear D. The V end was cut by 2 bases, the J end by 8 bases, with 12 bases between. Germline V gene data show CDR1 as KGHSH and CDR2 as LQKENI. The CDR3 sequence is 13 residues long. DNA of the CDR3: TGTGCCAGCTCACCAGACCGGAGAAGAGAAGCTTTCTTT. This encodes CASSPDRRREAFF.

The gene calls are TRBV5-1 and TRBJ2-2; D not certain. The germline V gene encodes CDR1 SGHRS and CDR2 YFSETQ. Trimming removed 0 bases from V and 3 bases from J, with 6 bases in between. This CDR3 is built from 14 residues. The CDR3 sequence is CASSLDADTGELFF. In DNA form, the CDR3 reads TGCGCCAGCAGCTTGGACGCGGACACCGGGGAGCTGTTTTTT.

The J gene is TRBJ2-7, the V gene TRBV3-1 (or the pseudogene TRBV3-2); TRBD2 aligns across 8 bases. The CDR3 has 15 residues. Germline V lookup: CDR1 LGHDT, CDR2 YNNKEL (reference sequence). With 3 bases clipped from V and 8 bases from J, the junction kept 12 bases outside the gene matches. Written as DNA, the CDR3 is TGTGCCAGCAGCCACATAAGCGGGGGTCCCGAACAGCAGTACTTC. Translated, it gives CASSHISGGPEQQYF.

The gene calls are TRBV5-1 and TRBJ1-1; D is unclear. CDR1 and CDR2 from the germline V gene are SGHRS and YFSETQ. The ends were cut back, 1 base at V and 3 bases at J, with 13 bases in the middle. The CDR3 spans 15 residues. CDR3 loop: CASSLPSAGDTEAFF. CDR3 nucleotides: TGCGCCAGCAGCTTGCCTTCGGCAGGCGACACTGAAGCTTTCTTT.

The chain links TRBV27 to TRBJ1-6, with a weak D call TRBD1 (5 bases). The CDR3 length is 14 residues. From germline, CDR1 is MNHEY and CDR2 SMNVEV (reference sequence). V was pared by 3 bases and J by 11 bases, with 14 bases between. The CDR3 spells CASSLRQGRTPLHF. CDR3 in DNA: TGTGCCAGCAGTTTGCGGCAGGGCAGGACACCCCTCCACTTT.

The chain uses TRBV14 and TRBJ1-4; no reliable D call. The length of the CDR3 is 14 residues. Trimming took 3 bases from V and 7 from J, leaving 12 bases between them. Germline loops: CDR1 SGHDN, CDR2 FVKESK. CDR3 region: CASSHVPSGEKLFF. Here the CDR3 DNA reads TGTGCCAGCAGCCACGTTCCTTCGGGTGAAAAACTGTTTTTT. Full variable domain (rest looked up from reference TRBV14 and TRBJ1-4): EAGVTQFPSHSVIEKGQTVTLRCDPISGHDNLYWYRRVMGKEIKFLLHFVKESKQDESGMPNNRFLAERTGGTYSTLKVQPAELEDSGVYFCASSHVPSGEKLFFGSGTQLSVL.

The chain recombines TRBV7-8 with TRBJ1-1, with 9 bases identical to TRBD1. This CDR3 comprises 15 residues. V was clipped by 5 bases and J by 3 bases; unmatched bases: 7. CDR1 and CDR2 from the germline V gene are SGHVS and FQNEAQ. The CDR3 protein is CASSPWTGVDTEAFF. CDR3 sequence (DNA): TGTGCCAGCAGCCCTTGGACAGGGGTGGACACTGAAGCTTTCTTT.

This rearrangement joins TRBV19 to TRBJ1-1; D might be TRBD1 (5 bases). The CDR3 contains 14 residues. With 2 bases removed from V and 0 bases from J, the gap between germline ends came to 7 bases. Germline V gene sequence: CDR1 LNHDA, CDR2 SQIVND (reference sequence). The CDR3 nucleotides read TGTGCCAGTAGTATAACGGGGGTGAACACTGAAGCTTTCTTT. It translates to CASSITGVNTEAFF.

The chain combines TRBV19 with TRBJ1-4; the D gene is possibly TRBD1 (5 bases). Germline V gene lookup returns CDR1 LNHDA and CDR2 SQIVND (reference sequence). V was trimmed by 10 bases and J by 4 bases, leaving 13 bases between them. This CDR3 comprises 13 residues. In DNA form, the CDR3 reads TGTGCCACCTCGGGGGTCCTTAATGAAAAACTGTTTTTT. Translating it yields CATSGVLNEKLFF. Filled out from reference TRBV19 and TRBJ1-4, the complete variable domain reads DGGITQSPKYLFRKEGQNVTLSCEQNLNHDAMYWYRQDPGQGLRLIYYSQIVNDFQKGDIAEGYSVSREKKESFPLTVTSAQKNPTAFYLCATSGVLNEKLFFGSGTQLSVL.

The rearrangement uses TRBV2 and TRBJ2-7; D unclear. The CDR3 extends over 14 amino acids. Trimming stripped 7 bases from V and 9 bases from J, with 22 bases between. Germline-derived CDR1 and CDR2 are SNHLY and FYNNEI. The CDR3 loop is CASTDDGSYGWQYF. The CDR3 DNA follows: TGTGCCAGCACCGACGACGGCTCCTACGGGTGGCAGTACTTC.

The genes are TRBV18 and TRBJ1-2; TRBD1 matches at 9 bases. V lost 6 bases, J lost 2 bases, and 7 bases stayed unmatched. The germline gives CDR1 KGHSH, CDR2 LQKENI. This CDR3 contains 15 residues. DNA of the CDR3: TGTGCCAGCTCGCGAAGCGGGACAGGGAACTATGGCTACACCTTC. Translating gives CASSRSGTGNYGYTF.

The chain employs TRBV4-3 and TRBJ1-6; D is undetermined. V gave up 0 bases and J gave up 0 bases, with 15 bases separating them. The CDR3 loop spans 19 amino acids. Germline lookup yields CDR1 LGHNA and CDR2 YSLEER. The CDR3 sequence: CASSQDYRAPSSYNSPLHF. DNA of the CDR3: TGCGCCAGCAGCCAAGATTATAGGGCACCGAGCTCCTATAATTCACCCCTCCACTTT.

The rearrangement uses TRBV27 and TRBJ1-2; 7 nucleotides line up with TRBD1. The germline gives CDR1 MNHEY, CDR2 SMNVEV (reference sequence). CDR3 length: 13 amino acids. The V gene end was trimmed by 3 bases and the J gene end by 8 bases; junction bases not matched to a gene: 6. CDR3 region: CASSLTGREGYTF. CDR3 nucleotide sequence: TGTGCCAGCAGTTTGACAGGGAGGGAAGGCTACACCTTC.

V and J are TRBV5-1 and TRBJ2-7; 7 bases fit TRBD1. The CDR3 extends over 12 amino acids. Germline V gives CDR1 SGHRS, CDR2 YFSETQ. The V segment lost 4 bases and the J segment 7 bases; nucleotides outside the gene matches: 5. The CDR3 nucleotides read TGCGCCAGCAGCCGAGACAGGGAGGAGCAGTACTTC. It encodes CASSRDREEQYF.

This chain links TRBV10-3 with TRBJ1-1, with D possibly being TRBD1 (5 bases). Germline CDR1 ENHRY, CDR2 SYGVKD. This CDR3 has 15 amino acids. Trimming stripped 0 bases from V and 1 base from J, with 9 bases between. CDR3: CAISESGQGNTEAFF. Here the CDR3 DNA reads TGTGCCATCAGTGAGTCGGGTCAGGGGAACACTGAAGCTTTCTTT.

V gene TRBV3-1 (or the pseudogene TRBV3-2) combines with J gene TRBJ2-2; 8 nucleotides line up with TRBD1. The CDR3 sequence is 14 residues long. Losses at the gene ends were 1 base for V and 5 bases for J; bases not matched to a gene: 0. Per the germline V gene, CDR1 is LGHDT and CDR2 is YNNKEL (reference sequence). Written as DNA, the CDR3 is TGTGCCAGCAGCCAAGGACAGGGGACCGGGGAGCTGTTTTTT. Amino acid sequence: CASSQGQGTGELFF.

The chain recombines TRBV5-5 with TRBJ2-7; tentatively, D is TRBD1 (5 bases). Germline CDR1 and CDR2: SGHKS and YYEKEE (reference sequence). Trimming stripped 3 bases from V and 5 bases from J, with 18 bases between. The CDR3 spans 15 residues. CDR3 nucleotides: TGTGCCAGCAGCTCCACATGGGGCTATAGGAACGAGCAGTACTTC. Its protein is CASSSTWGYRNEQYF.

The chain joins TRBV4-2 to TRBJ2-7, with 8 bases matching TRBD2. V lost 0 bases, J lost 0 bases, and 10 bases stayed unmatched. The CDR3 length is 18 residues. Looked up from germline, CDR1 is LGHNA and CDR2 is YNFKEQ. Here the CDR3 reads CASSQEPRGGDLSYEQYF. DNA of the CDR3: TGTGCCAGCAGCCAAGAACCCCGGGGGGGGGACCTCTCCTACGAGCAGTACTTC.

Here the CDR3 reads CSVEGDSSYEQYF. The DNA of the CDR3 is TGCAGCGTTGAAGGGGACAGCTCCTACGAGCAGTACTTC. The rearrangement links TRBV29-1 to TRBJ2-7; TRBD1 agrees at 7 bases. The germline gives CDR1 SQVTM, CDR2 ANQGSEA. Trimming took 1 base from V and 0 from J; bases not matched to a gene: 0. The CDR3 totals 13 residues.